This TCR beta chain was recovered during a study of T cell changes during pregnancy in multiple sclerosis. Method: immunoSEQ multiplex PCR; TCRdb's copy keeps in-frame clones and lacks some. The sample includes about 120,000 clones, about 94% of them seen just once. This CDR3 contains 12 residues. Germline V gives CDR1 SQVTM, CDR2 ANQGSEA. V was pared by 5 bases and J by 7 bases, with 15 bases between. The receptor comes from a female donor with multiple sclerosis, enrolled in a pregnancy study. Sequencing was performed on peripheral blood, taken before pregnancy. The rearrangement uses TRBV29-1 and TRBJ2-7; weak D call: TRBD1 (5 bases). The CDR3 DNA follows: TGCAGCGTTCCGGACATTTATGGGGAGCAGTACTTC. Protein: CSVPDIYGEQYF.